This T cell receptor beta chain was profiled in a study of T cell responses to AZD1222 COVID-19 vaccine. Study-level points and caveats: Baseline serostatus was positive in only six or seven AZD1222 recipients. Repertoire sampling occurred only after the peak T cell response. Spike-specific TCRs gained breadth and depth after people received two AZD1222 doses.

Per germline, CDR1 SGHTA and CDR2 FQGNSA. There are 13 residues in the CDR3. V gave up 3 bases and J gave up 7 bases, with 12 bases separating them. Combined were second doses at about 4 or about 12 weeks. Points on this clone: Its specificity is unknown.

Produced via immunoSEQ multiplex PCR; TCRdb's table is partial and in-frame only. The sample comprises roughly 84,000 clones, 70% to 90% of which are singletons, and 12% rests with the top ten. The chain employs TRBV7-2 and TRBJ1-2; D unclear. The receptor was derived from an adult who received the AZD1222 COVID-19 vaccine. Sequencing was performed on peripheral blood, taken 28 days after the second AZD1222 dose. The CDR3 protein is CASSFPTEGGYTF. The CDR3 nucleotides are TGTGCCAGCAGCTTTCCAACAGAGGGTGGCTACACCTTC.